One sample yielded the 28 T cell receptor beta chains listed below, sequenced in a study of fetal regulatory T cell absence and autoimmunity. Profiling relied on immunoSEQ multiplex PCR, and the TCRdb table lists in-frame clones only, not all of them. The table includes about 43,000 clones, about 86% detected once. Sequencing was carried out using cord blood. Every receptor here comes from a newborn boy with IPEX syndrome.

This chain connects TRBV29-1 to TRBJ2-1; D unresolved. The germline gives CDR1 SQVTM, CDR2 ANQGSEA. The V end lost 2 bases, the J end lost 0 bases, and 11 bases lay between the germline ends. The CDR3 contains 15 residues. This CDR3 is CSVEIAESSYNEQFF. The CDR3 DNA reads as TGCAGCGTTGAAATCGCGGAAAGCTCCTACAATGAGCAGTTCTTC.

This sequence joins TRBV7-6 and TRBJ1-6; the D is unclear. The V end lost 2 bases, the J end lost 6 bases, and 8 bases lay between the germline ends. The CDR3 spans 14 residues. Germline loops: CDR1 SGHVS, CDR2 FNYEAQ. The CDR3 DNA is TGTGCCAGCAGCTTAAACCAGGTTAATTCACCCCTCCACTTT. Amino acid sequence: CASSLNQVNSPLHF.

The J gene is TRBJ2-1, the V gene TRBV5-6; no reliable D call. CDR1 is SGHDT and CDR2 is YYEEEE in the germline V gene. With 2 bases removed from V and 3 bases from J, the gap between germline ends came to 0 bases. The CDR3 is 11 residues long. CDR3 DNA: TGTGCCAGCAGCTTCTACAATGAGCAGTTCTTC. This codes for CASSFYNEQFF.

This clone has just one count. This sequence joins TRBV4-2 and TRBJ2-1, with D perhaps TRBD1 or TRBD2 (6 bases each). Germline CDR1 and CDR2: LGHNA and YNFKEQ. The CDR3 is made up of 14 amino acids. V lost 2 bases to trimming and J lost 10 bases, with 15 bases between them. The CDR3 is CASSQLTRGNEQFF. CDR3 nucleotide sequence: TGTGCCAGCAGCCAATTGACTAGGGGGAACGAGCAGTTCTTC.

The CDR3 protein is CASSPGQGGGYTF. CDR3 coding DNA: TGTGCCAGCAGTCCGGGACAGGGTGGCGGCTACACCTTC. This rearrangement joins TRBV27 to TRBJ1-2, with 9 bases matching TRBD1. The junction had 6 bases not matched to a gene; V was cut back by 5 bases and J by 8 bases. This CDR3 has 13 residues. CDR1 and CDR2 from the germline V gene are MNHEY and SMNVEV (reference sequence).

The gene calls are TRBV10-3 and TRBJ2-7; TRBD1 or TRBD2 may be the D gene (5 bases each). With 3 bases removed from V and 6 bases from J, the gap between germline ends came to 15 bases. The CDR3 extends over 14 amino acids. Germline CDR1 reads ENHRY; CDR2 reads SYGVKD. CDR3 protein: CAISDPGSGSEQYF. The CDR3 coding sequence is TGTGCCATCAGTGACCCCGGGTCAGGGAGCGAGCAGTACTTC.

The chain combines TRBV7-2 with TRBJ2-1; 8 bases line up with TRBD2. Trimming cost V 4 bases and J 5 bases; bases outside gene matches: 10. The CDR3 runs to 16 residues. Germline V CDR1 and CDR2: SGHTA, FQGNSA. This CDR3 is CASSSRQRERDNEQFF. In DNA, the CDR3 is TGTGCCAGCAGCTCCCGCCAGCGGGAGAGGGACAATGAGCAGTTCTTC.

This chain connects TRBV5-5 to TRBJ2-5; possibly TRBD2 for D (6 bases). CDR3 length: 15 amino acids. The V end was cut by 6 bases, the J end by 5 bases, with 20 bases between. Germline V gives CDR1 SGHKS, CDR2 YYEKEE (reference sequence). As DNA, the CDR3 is TGTGCCAGCAACATTGGGGGAGGTTTATGGGAGACCCAGTACTTC. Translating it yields CASNIGGGLWETQYF. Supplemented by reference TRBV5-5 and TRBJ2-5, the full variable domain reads DAGVTQSPTHLIKTRGQQVTLRCSPISGHKSVSWYQQVLGQGPQFIFQYYEKEERGRGNFPDRFSARQFPNYSSELNVNALLLGDSALYLCASNIGGGLWETQYFGPGTRLLVL.

In DNA form, the CDR3 reads TGTGCCAGCAGCCCGACAGGGGTGGCGGGCGAGACCCAGTACTTC. Protein sequence: CASSPTGVAGETQYF. The V call is TRBV7-9, the J call TRBJ2-5; TRBD1 agrees at 8 bases. CDR1 SEHNR and CDR2 FQNEAQ come from the germline V gene (reference sequence). CDR3 length: 15 amino acids. The junction had 10 bases not matched to a gene; V was cut back by 5 bases and J by 5 bases.

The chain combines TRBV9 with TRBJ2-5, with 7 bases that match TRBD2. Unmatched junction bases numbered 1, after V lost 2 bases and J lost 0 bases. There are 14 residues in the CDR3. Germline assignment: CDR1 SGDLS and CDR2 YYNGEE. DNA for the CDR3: TGTGCCAGCAGCGTGGGGGGGTACCAAGAGACCCAGTACTTC. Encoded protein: CASSVGGYQETQYF.

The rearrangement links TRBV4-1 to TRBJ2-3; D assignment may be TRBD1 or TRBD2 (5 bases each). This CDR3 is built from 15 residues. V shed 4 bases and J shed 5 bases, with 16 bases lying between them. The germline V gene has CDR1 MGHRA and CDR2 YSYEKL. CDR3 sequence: CASSPYEGRGDTQYF. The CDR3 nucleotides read TGCGCCAGCAGCCCTTACGAGGGGCGCGGAGATACGCAGTATTTT.

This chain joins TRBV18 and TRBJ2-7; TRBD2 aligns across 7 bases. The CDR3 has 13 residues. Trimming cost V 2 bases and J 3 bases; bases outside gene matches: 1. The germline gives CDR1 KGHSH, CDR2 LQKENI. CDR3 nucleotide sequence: TGTGCCAGCTCACCATGGGGGGGCTACGAGCAGTACTTC. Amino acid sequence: CASSPWGGYEQYF.

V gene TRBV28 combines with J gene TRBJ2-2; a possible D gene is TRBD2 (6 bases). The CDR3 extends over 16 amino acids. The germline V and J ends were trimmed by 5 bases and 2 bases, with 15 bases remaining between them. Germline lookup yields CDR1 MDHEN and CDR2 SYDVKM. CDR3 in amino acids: CASSTLEGTNTGELFF. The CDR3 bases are TGTGCCAGCAGTACCCTGGAGGGGACCAACACCGGGGAGCTGTTTTTT.

As DNA, the CDR3 is TGTGCCAGCAGCTTACTCGCCTATGGCTACACCTTC. The encoded protein is CASSLLAYGYTF. V and J are TRBV5-4 and TRBJ1-2; no firm D call. Germline V gene data show CDR1 as SGHNT and CDR2 as YYREEE (reference sequence). There are 12 residues in the CDR3. Between the trimmed V and J ends, which lost 2 bases and 4 bases, there was a span of 6 bases.

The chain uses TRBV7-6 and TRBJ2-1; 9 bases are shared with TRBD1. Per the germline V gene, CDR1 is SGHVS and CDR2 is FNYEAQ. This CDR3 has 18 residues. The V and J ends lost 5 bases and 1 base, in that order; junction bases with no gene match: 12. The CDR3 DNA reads TGTGCCAGCAGCCGCGACAGGGGGAGACGAGGGTCCTACAATGAGCAGTTCTTC. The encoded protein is CASSRDRGRRGSYNEQFF.

CDR3 sequence (DNA): TGTGCCAGTAACGGACAGAGAAACACCGGGGAGCTGTTTTTT. It translates to CASNGQRNTGELFF. This sequence joins TRBV19 and TRBJ2-2; possible D gene TRBD1, 6 bases. The CDR3 consists of 14 residues. V shed 7 bases and J shed 2 bases, with 11 bases lying between them. Germline lookup yields CDR1 LNHDA and CDR2 SQIVND (reference sequence).

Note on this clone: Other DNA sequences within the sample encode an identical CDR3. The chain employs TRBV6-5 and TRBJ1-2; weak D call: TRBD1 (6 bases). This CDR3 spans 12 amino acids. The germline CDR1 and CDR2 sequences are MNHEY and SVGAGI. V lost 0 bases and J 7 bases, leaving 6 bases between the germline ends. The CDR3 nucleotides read TGTGCCAGCAGTTACTCAGGGGGTGGCTACACCTTC. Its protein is CASSYSGGGYTF.

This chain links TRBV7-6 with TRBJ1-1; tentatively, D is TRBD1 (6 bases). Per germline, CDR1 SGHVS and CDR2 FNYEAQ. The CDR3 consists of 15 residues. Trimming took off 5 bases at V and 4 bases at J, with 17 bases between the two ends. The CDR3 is CASSRQAGGSTEAFF. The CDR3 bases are TGTGCCAGCAGCCGACAGGCGGGGGGTAGCACTGAAGCTTTCTTT.

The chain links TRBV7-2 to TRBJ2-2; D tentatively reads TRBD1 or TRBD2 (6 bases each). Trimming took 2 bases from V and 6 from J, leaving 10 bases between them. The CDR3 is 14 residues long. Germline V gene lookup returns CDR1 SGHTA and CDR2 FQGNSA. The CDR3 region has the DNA TGTGCCAGCAGCTTAAGAGGGGGGCCCGGGGAGCTGTTTTTT. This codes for CASSLRGGPGELFF.

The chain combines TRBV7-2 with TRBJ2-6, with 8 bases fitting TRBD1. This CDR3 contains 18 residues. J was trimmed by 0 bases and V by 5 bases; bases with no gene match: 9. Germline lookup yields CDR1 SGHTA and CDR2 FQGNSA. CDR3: CASSLWTGSLSGANVLTF. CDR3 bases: TGTGCCAGCAGCCTATGGACAGGGTCCCTCTCTGGGGCCAACGTCCTGACTTTC.

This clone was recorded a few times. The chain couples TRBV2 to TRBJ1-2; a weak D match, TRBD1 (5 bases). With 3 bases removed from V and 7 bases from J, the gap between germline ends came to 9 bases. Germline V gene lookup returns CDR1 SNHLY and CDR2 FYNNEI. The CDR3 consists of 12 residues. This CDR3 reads CASSDGGRGYTF. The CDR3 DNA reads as TGTGCCAGCAGTGATGGGGGACGTGGCTACACCTTC.

The CDR3 DNA is TGTGCCAGCAGCTTAGCGCAAGGGACACCATTTTACGAGCAGTACTTC. It codes for CASSLAQGTPFYEQYF. The genes are TRBV7-2 and TRBJ2-7; TRBD1 might be the D (6 bases). The length of the CDR3 is 16 residues. The ends were cut back, 0 bases at V and 4 bases at J, with 16 bases in the middle. Germline V gene sequence: CDR1 SGHTA, CDR2 FQGNSA. Using reference TRBV7-2 and TRBJ2-7 for the parts outside the CDR3, the full variable domain is GAGVSQSPSNKVTEKGKDVELRCDPISGHTALYWYRQSLGQGLEFLIYFQGNSAPDKSGLPSDRFSAERTGGSVSTLTIQRTQQEDSAVYLCASSLAQGTPFYEQYFGPGTRLTVT.

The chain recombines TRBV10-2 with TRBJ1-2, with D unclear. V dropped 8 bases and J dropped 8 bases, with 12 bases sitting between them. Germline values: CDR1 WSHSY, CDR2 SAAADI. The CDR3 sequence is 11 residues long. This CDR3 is CASHSGEGYTF. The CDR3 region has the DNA TGCGCCAGCCATTCCGGGGAGGGCTACACCTTC.

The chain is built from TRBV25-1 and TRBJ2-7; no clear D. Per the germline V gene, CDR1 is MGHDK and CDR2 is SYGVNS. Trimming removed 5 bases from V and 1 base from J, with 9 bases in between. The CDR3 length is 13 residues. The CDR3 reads CASSPGPSYEQYF. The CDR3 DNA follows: TGTGCCAGCAGTCCGGGCCCGTCCTACGAGCAGTACTTC.

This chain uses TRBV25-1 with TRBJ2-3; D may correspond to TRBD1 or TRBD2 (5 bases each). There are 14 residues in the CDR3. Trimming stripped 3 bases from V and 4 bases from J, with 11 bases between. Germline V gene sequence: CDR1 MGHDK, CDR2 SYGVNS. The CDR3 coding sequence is TGTGCCAGCAGTGATGCGAGGGGTTCAGATACGCAGTATTTT. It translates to CASSDARGSDTQYF.

CDR3 DNA: TGCAGCGTTGTTGGGGGCCCTGAAGCTTTCTTT. This sequence encodes CSVVGGPEAFF. This chain uses TRBV29-1 with TRBJ1-1; tentative D call: TRBD1 (6 bases). CDR1 and CDR2 from the germline V gene are SQVTM and ANQGSEA. This CDR3 has 11 amino acids. V lost 4 bases to trimming and J lost 6 bases, with 9 bases between them. The full variable domain, with the rest looked up from reference TRBV29-1 and TRBJ1-1, is SAVISQKPSRDICQRGTSLTIQCQVDSQVTMMFWYRQQPGQSLTLIATANQGSEATYESGFVIDKFPISRPNLTFSTLTVSNMSPEDSSIYLCSVVGGPEAFFGQGTRLTVV.

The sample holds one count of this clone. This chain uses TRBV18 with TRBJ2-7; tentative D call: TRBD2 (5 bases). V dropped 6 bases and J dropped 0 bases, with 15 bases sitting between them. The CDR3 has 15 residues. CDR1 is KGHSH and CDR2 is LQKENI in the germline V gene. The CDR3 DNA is TGTGCCAGCTCGCCGAAATTAGGGAGCTCCTACGAGCAGTACTTC. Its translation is CASSPKLGSSYEQYF.

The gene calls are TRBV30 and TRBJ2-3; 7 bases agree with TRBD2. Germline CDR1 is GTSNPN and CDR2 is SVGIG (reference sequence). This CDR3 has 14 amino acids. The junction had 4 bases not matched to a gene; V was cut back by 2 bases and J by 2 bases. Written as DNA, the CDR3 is TGTGCCTGGAGTACTAGCGCCTTCACAGATACGCAGTATTTT. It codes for CAWSTSAFTDTQYF.